This T cell receptor beta chain was identified during a study of T cells after yellow fever vaccination. Findings and limits, study-wide: Clonotypes shared by both compartments, CD4 and CD8, made up a small share.

TCRdb recomputed calls from the 5' RACE reads with MiXCR, one row per CDR3 protein. The sample records 510,000 or so distinct CDR3 sequences, approximately 21% being singletons. Per the germline V gene, CDR1 is DFQATT and CDR2 is SNEGSKA (reference sequence). This CDR3 has 18 amino acids. The junction had 13 bases not matched to a gene; V was cut back by 0 bases and J by 1 base. Remarks on this clonotype: Antigen unknown.

The material sequenced was PBMCs, taken 15 days after the yellow fever booster vaccination. The clonotype comes from a man younger than 45 who received the YFV17D yellow fever vaccine. This chain links TRBV20-1 with TRBJ2-7; 9 bases are a match to TRBD2. This CDR3 is CSARDTGLALERSYEQYF. The CDR3 nucleotides read TGCAGTGCTAGAGATACGGGACTAGCTTTAGAAAGGTCCTACGAGCAGTACTTC.